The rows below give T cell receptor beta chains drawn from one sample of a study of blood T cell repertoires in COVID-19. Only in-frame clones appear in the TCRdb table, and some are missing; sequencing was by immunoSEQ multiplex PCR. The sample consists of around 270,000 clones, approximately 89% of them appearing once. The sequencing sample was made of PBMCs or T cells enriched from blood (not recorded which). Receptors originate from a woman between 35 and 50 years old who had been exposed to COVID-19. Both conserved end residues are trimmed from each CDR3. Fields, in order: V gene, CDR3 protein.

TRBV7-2	ASSLESQGSGANVLT
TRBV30	AWVDGTVHGYT
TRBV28	ASSPQLAGGTYEQY
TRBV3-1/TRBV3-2	ASSQADMNTEAF
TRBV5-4	ASSSRGAGANVLT
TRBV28	ASSSQNIQY
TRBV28	ASSFSHPGGGIYGYT
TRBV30	AWSVAQGAQPQH
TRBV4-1	ASSQLGEETQY
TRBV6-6	ASSPGTSFDTQY
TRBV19	ASSIDHRGGRGYNEQF
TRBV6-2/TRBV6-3	ASSYDPGQGANTGELF
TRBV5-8	ASSFEQEAF
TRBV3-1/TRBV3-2	ASSQDEVSGNTIY
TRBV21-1	ASSKHPQNTEAF
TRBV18	ASSPLEGYGYT
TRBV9	ASSGNTGNQPQH
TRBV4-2	ASSQRNGGYT
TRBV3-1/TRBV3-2	ASSQDSSTDTQY
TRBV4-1	ASSQQQGALNEKLF
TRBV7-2	ASIRGTSGTFSGGEQF
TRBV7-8	ASSPRRLSGGSYEQY
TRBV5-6	ASNRQREQY
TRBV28	ASRKDISTNEKLF
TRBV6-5	ASSYSGGEKLF
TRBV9	ASSTQETQY
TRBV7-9	ASSPEGQRNTIY
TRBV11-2	ASSRLAGLNTGELF
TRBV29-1	SVVILGTEY
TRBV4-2	ASLGGDSGANVLT
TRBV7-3	ASSLNDLALWDNEQF
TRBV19	ASSTWTGKAGNNQPQH
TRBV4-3	ASSQGVNTEAF
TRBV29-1	SAKTTAFNYGYT
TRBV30	AWRTNGGRETQY
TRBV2	ASSGGGYYGYT
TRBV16	ASSHAGTAYGYT
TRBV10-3	AISRVQETQY
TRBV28	ASTGAGWSNEQF
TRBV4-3	ASSQPATGAGANVLT
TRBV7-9	ASSLGSAGSGELF
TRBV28	ASIPERTASGSGETQY
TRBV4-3	ASSPDRVGSYGYT
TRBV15	ATSSPRAGGGITNEKLF
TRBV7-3	ASRLWGDTGELF
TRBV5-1	ASSIPLGGPELGETQY
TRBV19	ASRASGGPRETQY
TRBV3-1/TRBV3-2	ASSRNLAGSGSNEQF
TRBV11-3	ASSNRGQESYSNQPQH
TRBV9	ASSGKGPGGTETQY